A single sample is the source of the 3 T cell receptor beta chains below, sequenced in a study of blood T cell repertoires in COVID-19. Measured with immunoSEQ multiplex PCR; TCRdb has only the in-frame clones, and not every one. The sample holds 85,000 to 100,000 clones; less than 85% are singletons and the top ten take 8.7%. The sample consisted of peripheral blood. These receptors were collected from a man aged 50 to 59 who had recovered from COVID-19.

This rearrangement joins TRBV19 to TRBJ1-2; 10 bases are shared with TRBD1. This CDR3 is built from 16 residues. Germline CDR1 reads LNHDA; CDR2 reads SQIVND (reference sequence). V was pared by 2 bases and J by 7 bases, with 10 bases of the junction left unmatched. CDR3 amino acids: CASSIYERDRGRGYTF. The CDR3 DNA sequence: TGTGCCAGTAGTATATACGAGCGGGACAGGGGACGTGGCTACACCTTC.

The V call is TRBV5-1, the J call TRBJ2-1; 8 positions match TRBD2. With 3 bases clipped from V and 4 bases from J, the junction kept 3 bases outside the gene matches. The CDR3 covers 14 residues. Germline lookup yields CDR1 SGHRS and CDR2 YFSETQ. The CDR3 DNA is TGCGCCAGCAGCTCTAGCGGGCCTTACAATGAGCAGTTCTTC. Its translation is CASSSSGPYNEQFF.

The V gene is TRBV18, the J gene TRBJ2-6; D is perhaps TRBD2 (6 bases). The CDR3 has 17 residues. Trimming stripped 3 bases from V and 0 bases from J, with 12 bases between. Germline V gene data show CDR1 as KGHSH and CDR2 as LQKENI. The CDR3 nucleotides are TGTGCCAGCTCACCTCGGCGGGAATTCTCTGGGGCCAACGTCCTGACTTTC. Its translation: CASSPRREFSGANVLTF.